What follows are 15 T cell receptor beta chains derived from one specimen sequenced in a study. Clones were sequenced by immunoSEQ multiplex PCR, and TCRdb holds only the in-frame ones, with some missing. The sample includes about 68,000 clones, about 94% of them seen just once. Sequencing was done on a sample of PBMCs. Receptor source: a man aged 35-49 years with rheumatoid arthritis.

V and J are TRBV28 and TRBJ1-5, with D tentatively TRBD1 (5 bases). This CDR3 region has 13 residues. With 5 bases removed from V and 2 bases from J, the gap between germline ends came to 7 bases. CDR1 and CDR2 from the germline V gene are MDHEN and SYDVKM. DNA for the CDR3: TGTGCCAGCAGTGGAGGGGGCAATCAGCCCCAGCATTTT. This sequence encodes CASSGGGNQPQHF.

The chain joins TRBV6-6 to TRBJ1-2, with 10 bases identical to TRBD1. Germline V lookup: CDR1 MNHNY, CDR2 SVGAGI (reference sequence). Unmatched junction bases numbered 9, after V lost 5 bases and J lost 0 bases. The CDR3 runs 17 residues. The CDR3 DNA sequence: TGTGCCAGCAGTCAGAAAATCGGACAGGGGGCTAACTATGGCTACACCTTC. Translated: CASSQKIGQGANYGYTF.

V is TRBV29-1 and J is TRBJ2-6; D possibly matches TRBD1 or TRBD2 (6 bases each). Germline V lookup: CDR1 SQVTM, CDR2 ANQGSEA. This CDR3 comprises 16 residues. The V gene lost 3 bases and the J gene lost 0 bases, with 12 bases spanning the gap. The CDR3 nucleotides read TGCAGCGTTGACGGGGGCACTAGCTCTGGGGCCAACGTCCTGACTTTC. Protein sequence: CSVDGGTSSGANVLTF.

This clone appeared a single time. The rearrangement links TRBV5-1 to TRBJ1-4; possible D gene TRBD1, 5 bases. Trimming took off 1 base at V and 8 bases at J, with 9 bases between the two ends. From germline, CDR1 is SGHRS and CDR2 YFSETQ. The CDR3 is made up of 13 amino acids. The CDR3: CASSLQGGEKLFF. DNA of the CDR3: TGCGCCAGCAGCTTGCAGGGTGGGGAAAAACTGTTTTTT.

The V and J genes are TRBV6-5 and TRBJ1-5; D is ambiguous. This CDR3 has 14 residues. CDR1 is MNHEY and CDR2 is SVGAGI in the germline V gene. Between the trimmed V and J ends, which lost 5 bases and 0 bases, there was a span of 8 bases. In DNA form, the CDR3 reads TGTGCCAGCAGTACCTTCTATAGCAATCAGCCCCAGCATTTT. Its translation is CASSTFYSNQPQHF.

This chain connects TRBV27 to TRBJ1-4; perhaps TRBD1 as D (6 bases). Deletions cut 2 bases from V and 5 bases from J, with 9 bases between. Per the germline V gene, CDR1 is MNHEY and CDR2 is SMNVEV (reference sequence). The CDR3 consists of 14 residues. The CDR3 loop reads CASSLDRINEKLFF. DNA for the CDR3: TGTGCCAGCAGTTTAGACAGGATCAATGAAAAACTGTTTTTT.

CDR3 coding DNA: TGTGCCAGCAGCTTTACCGGTGGCTACACCTTC. This gives the protein CASSFTGGYTF. This chain connects TRBV7-9 to TRBJ1-2; the D is unclear. The V end lost 3 bases, the J end lost 7 bases, and 6 bases lay between the germline ends. This CDR3 region has 11 residues. The germline CDR1 and CDR2 sequences are SEHNR and FQNEAQ (reference sequence).

The chain carries TRBV3-1 (or the pseudogene TRBV3-2) and TRBJ1-1; D is unresolved. Trimming removed 3 bases from V and 5 bases from J, with 19 bases in between. The length of the CDR3 is 16 residues. From germline, CDR1 is LGHDT and CDR2 YNNKEL (reference sequence). The CDR3 loop is CASSHRTGLGKTEAFF. The CDR3 nucleotides read TGTGCCAGCAGCCACCGAACCGGGCTTGGAAAAACTGAAGCTTTCTTT.

The sample holds one count of this clone. J is TRBJ1-1 and V is TRBV10-3; perhaps TRBD1 as D (6 bases). Trimming removed 4 bases at V and 4 bases at J, with 7 bases between. CDR1 ENHRY and CDR2 SYGVKD come from the germline V gene. This CDR3 has 12 amino acids. This CDR3 is CAISGTVTEAFF. CDR3 DNA: TGTGCCATCAGTGGGACAGTCACTGAAGCTTTCTTT.

A note on this clone: Compared with germline, one end of the junction differs, possibly owing to a read error. Here the CDR3 reads CASTINSYHNSPLHF. CDR3 in DNA: TGTGCCAGCACCATCAACAGCTATCATAACTCACCCCTCCACTTT. The gene calls are TRBV2 and TRBJ1-6; D uncertain. Germline V gene lookup returns CDR1 SNHLY and CDR2 FYNNEI. The CDR3 is made up of 15 amino acids. The full variable domain, in which reference TRBV2 and TRBJ1-6 provide the parts outside the CDR3, is EPEVTQTPSHQVTQMGQEVILRCVPISNHLYFYWYRQILGQKVEFLVSFYNNEISEKSEIFDDQFSVERPDGSNFTLKIRSTKLEDSAMYFCASTINSYHNSPLHFGNGTRLTVT.

The chain couples TRBV18 to TRBJ2-3; 10 nucleotides line up with TRBD2. This CDR3 comprises 15 residues. The V gene end was trimmed by 1 base and the J gene end by 6 bases; junction bases not matched to a gene: 4. Germline CDR1 and CDR2: KGHSH and LQKENI. CDR3 in DNA: TGTGCCAGCTCACCACTAGCGGGAGGTTTGGATACGCAGTATTTT. Translating it yields CASSPLAGGLDTQYF.

Regarding this clone: The junction departs from the called germline gene at one end, perhaps through a read error. The J gene is TRBJ2-2, the V gene TRBV7-3; no clear D. The CDR3 length is 14 residues. The V gene's germline CDR1 is SGHTA and CDR2 FQGTGA. The CDR3 sequence: CASSLQRNAGELFF. Here the CDR3 DNA reads TGTGCCAGCAGCTTACAGAGGAACGCCGGGGAGCTGTTTTTT.

The chain is built from TRBV19 and TRBJ1-5; D not certain. Germline V gene sequence: CDR1 LNHDA, CDR2 SQIVND (reference sequence). The V end was cut by 7 bases, the J end by 2 bases, with 9 bases between. The CDR3 has 13 residues. CDR3: CASKGLGNQPQHF. CDR3 in DNA: TGTGCCAGTAAAGGGTTAGGCAATCAGCCCCAGCATTTT.

As DNA, the CDR3 is TGTGCCAGCAGTGGATACTGGACAGCGAATCAGCCCCAGCATTTT. Its protein is CASSGYWTANQPQHF. The chain joins TRBV2 to TRBJ1-5, with D perhaps TRBD1 (6 bases). Trimming shortened V by 4 bases and J by 4 bases, and 14 bases separated the two germline ends. Germline V gives CDR1 SNHLY, CDR2 FYNNEI. The CDR3 spans 15 residues.

This clone was picked up one time. The chain combines TRBV6-5 with TRBJ2-1; 14 bases are shared with TRBD2. Looked up from germline, CDR1 is MNHEY and CDR2 is SVGAGI. The CDR3 has 15 amino acids. With V trimmed by 10 bases and J by 8 bases, 10 bases remained unmatched. In DNA, the CDR3 is TGTGCCACCACTAAACTGGGACTAGCGGGAGATGAGCAGTTCTTC. As protein: CATTKLGLAGDEQFF.